This T cell receptor (beta chain) was sequenced for a study of shared clonotypes between healthy human individuals. Study results and caveats: Rarefaction indicated that sorted-subset sequencing remained incomplete although depth was large. The diversity represented, both genetic and in exposure history, was limited by few donors.

Only a few counts were recorded for this clone. Its antigen is not identified. Researchers partitioned CD4+ cells into CD45RA+ naive and CD45RA-negative memory subsets. The CDR3 length is 14 residues. Germline CDR1 is SEHNR and CDR2 is FQNEAQ (reference sequence). The V and J ends lost 1 base and 3 bases respectively, with 9 bases between them. Assay used: immunoSEQ multiplex PCR; TCRdb lists only in-frame clones, some missing. The sample consists of 640,000 or so clones, less than 80% of them appearing once. Sequenced material: memory CD4+ T cells sorted from blood. Sample subset: CD45RA-negative fraction. The source is a woman in her twenties or thirties in good health. The chain employs TRBV7-9 and TRBJ1-1, with a weak D call TRBD1 (6 bases). DNA for the CDR3: TGTGCCAGCAGCTTAGGGAGGGGGGACACTGAAGCTTTCTTT. Residues: CASSLGRGDTEAFF.